This TCR beta chain appears in the sequencing data of a study of T cells in localized non-small cell lung cancer. Libraries were prepared by immunoSEQ multiplex PCR; TCRdb keeps only in-frame clonotypes and omits some of them. The sample includes 1,500 or so clones, 34% seen only once; the top ten take more than 13%. Findings and caveats of the study: There were a median roughly 61 of the top 100 tumor clones appearing in adjacent lung.

Comments on this clone: The antigen is not known.

Sample: normal lung tissue next to the tumor, taken before any cancer treatment. This clonotype originated in a woman aged 35 to 75 with stage I lung adenocarcinoma.

CDR3 nucleotides: TGTGCCAGTAGTATGGGGGCGGGGTACAATGAGCAGTTCTTC. As protein: CASSMGAGYNEQFF. This chain joins TRBV19 and TRBJ2-1; the D gene could be TRBD1 or TRBD2 (6 bases each). The CDR3 consists of 14 residues. V gave up 3 bases and J gave up 4 bases, with 10 bases separating them. Looked up from germline, CDR1 is LNHDA and CDR2 is SQIVND (reference sequence).